This T cell receptor beta chain was recovered during a study of T cell repertoires in cytomegalovirus infection. Turning to the study itself: TCR beta signatures that were public indicated CMV infection and matching HLA type. Study outcomes and limitations: The ex vivo response was dominated by HLA-C-restricted CMV-specific TCR beta clonotypes.

Ten or more counts support this clonotype. The antigen is undetermined. MiXCR, applied by TCRdb to the reads, yields one record per CDR3 protein. The sample consists of approximately 320,000 distinct CDR3 sequences, 8% to 9.5% of them appearing once. V shed 7 bases and J shed 6 bases, with 13 bases lying between them. CDR3 length: 13 residues. Germline V gives CDR1 SNHLY, CDR2 FYNNEI. The material sequenced was PBMCs. The source of this sequence is a human donor in good health (CMV status not recorded). Some clones in this sample may be carry-over from other donors' samples. The chain carries TRBV2 and TRBJ2-4; D perhaps matches TRBD1 (5 bases). The CDR3 reads CASTLGRGNIQYF. DNA for the CDR3: TGTGCCAGCACCCTGGGTAGGGGAAACATTCAGTACTTC.